A selection of T cell receptor beta chains follows, all from one sample in a study of vaccination effects on CD4 cells after COVID-19. The antigens these receptors bind are not known. Some clones are missing from TCRdb's copy, which holds only in-frame ones; the method was immunoSEQ multiplex PCR. The data show around 24,000 clones, with 60% to 80% seen just once and approximately 16% held by the top ten. The specimen was CD4+ T cells from PBMCs cultured with SARS-CoV-2 spike peptides, collected before COVID-19 vaccination. The receptors shown here come from a human donor who had a prior SARS-CoV-2 infection. Both conserved end residues are part of each CDR3. A D gene is named only where the DNA matches it firmly. Size tells how often a clone was seen (once, few, many) or the class of an expanded clone, and some rows leave it out.

v_call,j_call,clone_size,d_call,cdr3_nt,cdr3_aa
TRBV11-3,TRBJ2-5,.,.,TGTGCCAGCAGCTTTATTGCGGGATTTGGAGAGACCCAGTACTTC,CASSFIAGFGETQYF
TRBV5-6,TRBJ1-3,large,.,TGTGCCAGCAGCTTACTTACACCCTCTGGAAACACCATATATTTT,CASSLLTPSGNTIYF
TRBV24-1,TRBJ2-1,.,.,TGTGCCACCAGTGATCCTCAGGACAGTGAATACAATGAGCAGTTCTTC,CATSDPQDSEYNEQFF
TRBV28,TRBJ1-2,.,TRBD1,TGTGCCAGCAGTTTTCCCGACAGGGGGGGAGGCTACACCTTC,CASSFPDRGGGYTF
TRBV18,TRBJ1-2,.,.,TGTGCCAGCTCCGGATTAGGGGTGAGCTATGGCTACACCTTC,CASSGLGVSYGYTF
TRBV6-5,TRBJ1-2,few,TRBD1,TGTGCCAGCAGACGGACAGGGGGCTTGGGCTACACCTTC,CASRRTGGLGYTF
TRBV9,TRBJ2-5,.,TRBD2,TGTGCCAGCAGCGTAGAGGACGGGAGGGCCGGATTATGGACCCAGTACTTC,CASSVEDGRAGLWTQYF
TRBV5-1,TRBJ2-7,.,.,TGCGCCAGCAGCTTGGAAGGACTACCACCACCCGGCGAGCAGTACTTC,CASSLEGLPPPGEQYF
TRBV5-1,TRBJ1-3,few,.,TGCGCCAGCAGCTTGGTTCCACCAGGGCAGGGAGGTGGAAACACCATATATTTT,CASSLVPPGQGGGNTIYF
TRBV6-5,TRBJ1-1,.,.,TGTGCCAGCAGTTACCTGGCGAGGGCAGAAGCTTTCTTT,CASSYLARAEAFF
TRBV14,TRBJ2-1,.,.,TGTGCCAGCACCCAAGGACTCGAGCACAATGAGCAGTTCTTC,CASTQGLEHNEQFF
TRBV5-1,TRBJ2-6,.,.,TGCGCCAGCAGAAGGGGGTCTTACGGGGCCAACGTCCTGACTTTC,CASRRGSYGANVLTF
TRBV6-5,TRBJ2-7,once,TRBD2,TGTGCCAGCAGTTATCAGGGAACTAGCGGACCCTACGAGCAGTACTTC,CASSYQGTSGPYEQYF
TRBV11-3,TRBJ2-5,.,.,TGTGCCAGCACCCCAGGCGGCGTCCAAGAGACCCAGTACTTC,CASTPGGVQETQYF
TRBV30,TRBJ1-2,.,TRBD1,TGTGCCTGGACCAGCCGGGACAGGGGGCTCTATGGCTACACCTTC,CAWTSRDRGLYGYTF
TRBV11-2,TRBJ1-6,.,.,TGTGCCAGCAGCTCTAGCGGCCTCTCGGGTTCACCCCTCCACTTT,CASSSSGLSGSPLHF
TRBV6-6,TRBJ1-2,.,.,TGTGCCAGCAACCCCCGGGTGAGAGGGGATGCTGGCTACACCTTC,CASNPRVRGDAGYTF
TRBV2,TRBJ1-2,.,.,TGTGCCTCCCGGGCCTCTGTATTCAACTATGGCTACACCTTC,CASRASVFNYGYTF
TRBV15,TRBJ2-4,.,TRBD2,TGTGCCACCAGCAAAGAGGGACTAGCGGGGGTGTCGGCCAAAAACATTCAGTACTTC,CATSKEGLAGVSAKNIQYF
TRBV11-3,TRBJ2-3,once,TRBD2,TGTGCCAGCAGCTTTAGGTCAGCGGGAGGTGGCACAGATACGCAGTATTTT,CASSFRSAGGGTDTQYF
TRBV5-1,TRBJ2-1,.,.,TGCGCCAGCAGCCCATACGACCGGGGGCAGTTCTTC,CASSPYDRGQFF
TRBV2,TRBJ1-5,.,.,TGTGCCAGCAGCTTGACAAGGAGGGTCGTTTATCAGCCCCAGCATTTT,CASSLTRRVVYQPQHF
TRBV7-2,TRBJ2-6,.,.,TGTGCCAGCAGCTTACACAGCTCTCCACCCCAGCTGACTTTC,CASSLHSSPPQLTF
TRBV7-2,TRBJ1-5,.,.,TGTGCCAGCAGCTTATCGCGCGGTCAGCTCAATCAGCCCCAGCATTTT,CASSLSRGQLNQPQHF
TRBV11-2,TRBJ1-1,.,.,TGTGCCAGCAGCTTGACGACAGAAAGCACTGAAGCTTTCTTT,CASSLTTESTEAFF
TRBV7-6,TRBJ2-7,.,.,TGTGCCAGCAGCTTAGACAGGGATGGGTATTGGTACGAGCAGTACTTC,CASSLDRDGYWYEQYF
TRBV9,TRBJ2-6,.,.,TGTGCCAGCAGCCCCCAAGGGCAGGGCTCTGGGGCCAACGTCCTGACTTTC,CASSPQGQGSGANVLTF
TRBV24-1,TRBJ2-3,.,.,TGTGCCACCAGTGATGCCTACAGGAGCACAGATACGCAGTATTTT,CATSDAYRSTDTQYF
TRBV19,TRBJ2-1,.,TRBD1,TGTGCCAGTAGTACCCCGGACCGGGACAGTGCCTACAATGAGCAGTTCTTC,CASSTPDRDSAYNEQFF